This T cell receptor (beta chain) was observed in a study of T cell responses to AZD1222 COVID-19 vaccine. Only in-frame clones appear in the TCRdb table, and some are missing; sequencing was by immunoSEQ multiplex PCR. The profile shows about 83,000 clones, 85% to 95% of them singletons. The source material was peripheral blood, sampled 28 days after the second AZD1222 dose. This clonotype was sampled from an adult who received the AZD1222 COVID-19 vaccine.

The CDR3 nucleotides are TGTGCCAGCAGTTTAGTAAGAGAGAACACTGAAGCTTTCTTT. Protein: CASSLVRENTEAFF. This chain joins TRBV28 and TRBJ1-1; D is ambiguous. Germline CDR1 and CDR2: MDHEN and SYDVKM. The CDR3 has 14 residues. Trimming cost V 2 bases and J 1 base, with 8 bases left between them.